Following are 3 T cell receptor beta chains from one sample sequenced in a study of identifying expanded T cells in peripheral blood. Using immunoSEQ multiplex PCR, the repertoire was profiled, and TCRdb retains in-frame clones only, with some absent. The sample consists of 90,000 to 100,000 clones, 85% to 90% of them appearing once. Sequenced sample: blood. Receptors were obtained from a person aged 18 to 75 in good health.

The CDR3 region has the DNA TGTGCCAGCAGCTCGCGACCGAACTCCTACAATGAGCAGTTCTTC. Amino acid sequence: CASSSRPNSYNEQFF. The chain couples TRBV7-8 to TRBJ2-1; no reliable D call. V lost 4 bases and J lost 0, with 10 bases in between. The CDR3 sequence is 15 residues long. CDR1 is SGHVS and CDR2 is FQNEAQ in the germline V gene.

This chain uses TRBV9 with TRBJ2-2; D gene unclear. The CDR3 extends over 12 amino acids. CDR1 and CDR2 (germline): SGDLS, YYNGEE. V lost 5 bases, J lost 3 bases, and 5 bases lay in between. Here the CDR3 DNA reads TGTGCCAGCAGTGGGGACACCGGGGAGCTGTTTTTT. Translated: CASSGDTGELFF.

The V gene is TRBV9, the J gene TRBJ2-1, with D possibly being TRBD1 (6 bases). Per germline, CDR1 SGDLS and CDR2 YYNGEE. CDR3 length: 14 residues. V was clipped by 3 bases and J by 7 bases, with 14 bases between them. The CDR3 reads CASSGTDAGNEQFF. As DNA, the CDR3 is TGTGCCAGCAGCGGGACAGACGCCGGGAATGAGCAGTTCTTC.